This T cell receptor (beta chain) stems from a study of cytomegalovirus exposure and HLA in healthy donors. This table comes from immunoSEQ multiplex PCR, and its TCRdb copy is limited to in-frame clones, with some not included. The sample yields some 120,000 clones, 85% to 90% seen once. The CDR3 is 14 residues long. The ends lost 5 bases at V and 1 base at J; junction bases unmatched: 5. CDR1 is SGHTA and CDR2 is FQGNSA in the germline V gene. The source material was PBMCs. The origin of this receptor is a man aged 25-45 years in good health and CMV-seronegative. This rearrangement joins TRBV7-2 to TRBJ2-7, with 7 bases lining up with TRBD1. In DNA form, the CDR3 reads TGTGCCAGCAGCCAACTGGGACAGTCCTACGAGCAGTACTTC. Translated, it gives CASSQLGQSYEQYF.